This paragraph covers one T cell receptor beta chain sequence. Its antigen is currently unknown. V shed 4 bases and J shed 0 bases, with 0 bases lying between them. The V gene's germline CDR1 is MNHNY and CDR2 SVGAGI (reference sequence). This CDR3 has 11 residues. The data were taken from a study of T-cell memory formation after mild COVID-19. Study-wide context: Across donors, TCR clusters were largely donor specific. Whole-study results and caveats: Certain responding clones were present in pre-infection memory, suggesting participation of cross-reactive memory.

One entry per CDR3 protein results from TCRdb running MiXCR on the 5' RACE reads. The repertoire holds just over 150,000 distinct CDR3 sequences, with roughly a third as singletons. V is TRBV6-6 and J is TRBJ1-2; D unresolved. The clonotype was recovered from an adult woman who had mild COVID-19 (a few samples of this study predate the infection). Cell type and time point are not known. The sequenced sample consisted of PBMCs or a T cell subset sorted from them (not recorded which). The CDR3 DNA reads TGTGCCAGCAGTTCTAACTATGGCTACACCTTC. Its protein is CASSSNYGYTF.